The 28 T cell receptor beta chains below all came from one sample that was sequenced in a study of T cell repertoires in cytomegalovirus infection. TCRdb passed the reads through MiXCR, listing each CDR3 protein once. Of hundreds of thousands of distinct CDR3 sequences listed, roughly 26% were seen once; the top ten hold approximately 8%. The sequencing sample was made of CD8+ T cells from PBMCs. The receptors were gathered from a human donor in good health (CMV status not recorded). Some clones in this sample may be carry-over from other donors' samples.

A word on this clonotype: At one end, the junction sequence differs from germline, possibly due to a read error. This sequence joins TRBV6-6 and TRBJ2-3; 8 bases are shared with TRBD2. This CDR3 has 16 amino acids. Germline CDR1 reads MNHNY; CDR2 reads SVGAGI (reference sequence). CDR3 sequence: CASTFSGDPSTDAQYF. DNA of the CDR3: TGTGCCAGCACTTTTAGCGGGGATCCTAGCACAGATGCGCAGTATTTT.

This clonotype was found a few times. The rearrangement joins TRBV6-2 or TRBV6-3 to TRBJ2-7; D is perhaps TRBD1 (5 bases). Trimming pared 5 bases from V and 7 bases from J, leaving 12 bases between. The CDR3 covers 12 residues. Germline V gene data show CDR1 as MNHEY and CDR2 as SVGEGT. CDR3 loop: CASSRLSGEQYV. CDR3 nucleotide sequence: TGTGCCAGCAGTCGCCTTTCAGGGGAGCAGTACGTC.

The chain joins TRBV14 to TRBJ1-2, with D unclear. CDR1 is SGHDN and CDR2 is FVKESK in the germline V gene. Trimming removed 4 bases at V and 7 bases at J, with 13 bases between. The CDR3 length is 13 residues. The CDR3 sequence: CASSLATWAGYTF. The CDR3 DNA reads TGTGCCAGCAGCCTAGCCACCTGGGCTGGCTACACCTTC. The full variable domain, rest sourced from reference TRBV14 and TRBJ1-2, is EAGVTQFPSHSVIEKGQTVTLRCDPISGHDNLYWYRRVMGKEIKFLLHFVKESKQDESGMPNNRFLAERTGGTYSTLKVQPAELEDSGVYFCASSLATWAGYTFGSGTRLTVV.

CDR3 amino acids: CASSPTSRTGTKEQYV. CDR3 in DNA: TGTGCCAGCAGTCCAACCTCCAGGACAGGGACAAAAGAGCAGTACGTC. The rearrangement links TRBV28 to TRBJ2-7, with TRBD1 identical over 8 bases. The germline gives CDR1 MDHEN, CDR2 SYDVKM. J lost 7 bases, V lost 5 bases, and 16 bases had no gene match. This CDR3 has 16 residues.

Written as DNA, the CDR3 is TGTGCCAGCAGCTTGGCCTCTCGGAACCACGGTGGCTACACCTTC. Its protein product is CASSLASRNHGGYTF. V and J are TRBV5-5 and TRBJ1-2; D is uncertain. This CDR3 is built from 15 residues. CDR1 is SGHKS, CDR2 YYEKEE, per germline (reference sequence). V lost 0 bases, J lost 7 bases, and 16 bases lay in between.

This clonotype was seen more than once but under ten times. The rearrangement links TRBV4-3 to TRBJ1-2, with 9 bases matching TRBD1. The germline V gene has CDR1 LGHNA and CDR2 YSLEER. The CDR3 loop spans 15 amino acids. V gave up 2 bases and J gave up 8 bases; unmatched junction bases: 9. The CDR3 loop reads CASSQSSGTGLGYTF. The DNA of the CDR3 is TGCGCCAGCAGCCAATCCTCCGGGACAGGGCTCGGCTACACCTTC.

This clonotype was seen a few times. The CDR3 DNA reads as TGTGCCAGCAAAGCGGGGGGCCTAAGCACAGATACGCAGTATTTT. Amino acid sequence: CASKAGGLSTDTQYF. The V gene is TRBV27, the J gene TRBJ2-3, with 9 bases that match TRBD2. V dropped 7 bases and J dropped 0; count of bases not matched to a gene: 5. The CDR3 sequence is 15 residues long. The germline gives CDR1 MNHEY, CDR2 SMNVEV (reference sequence).

The chain couples TRBV19 to TRBJ1-2; D may be TRBD1 (5 bases). The CDR3 has 15 residues. Germline loops: CDR1 LNHDA, CDR2 SQIVND (reference sequence). V was pared by 2 bases and J by 3 bases, with 13 bases between. CDR3 in amino acids: CASSISRDSYYGYTF. DNA for the CDR3: TGTGCCAGTAGTATAAGCAGGGATTCCTACTATGGCTACACCTTC.

Ten or more counts support this clonotype. The rearrangement uses TRBV10-3 and TRBJ2-3; tentatively, D is TRBD2 (5 bases). V lost 2 bases and J lost 6, with 15 bases in between. The CDR3 spans 15 residues. Germline CDR1 is ENHRY and CDR2 is SYGVKD. The CDR3 spells CAISERGSSADTQYF. The DNA for the CDR3 is TGTGCCATCAGTGAGAGAGGGAGCTCTGCCGATACGCAGTATTTT.

This clonotype has ten or more counts. The chain links TRBV14 to TRBJ2-7; 10 nucleotides match TRBD1. Trimming at V came to 5 bases and at J to 1 base, leaving 5 bases not matched to a gene. The germline V gene encodes CDR1 SGHDN and CDR2 FVKESK. The CDR3 extends over 15 amino acids. The DNA for the CDR3 is TGTGCCAGCAGCTCCTCGGACAGGGGGTCCTACGAGCAGTACTTC. It translates to CASSSSDRGSYEQYF.

This clonotype was counted only a few times. The rearrangement uses TRBV18 and TRBJ2-5; D might be TRBD2 (6 bases). This CDR3 spans 14 amino acids. Germline CDR1 KGHSH, CDR2 LQKENI. The V end lost 0 bases, the J end lost 4 bases, and 9 bases lay between the germline ends. In DNA, the CDR3 is TGTGCCAGCTCACCACCGGAGGGTCCAGAGACCCAGTACTTC. The encoded protein is CASSPPEGPETQYF.

This clonotype came up once. A read error may explain this, as a much larger clone is one base away. The genes are TRBV6-8 and TRBJ2-3, with 8 bases that match TRBD1. V shed 2 bases, J shed 0 bases, and the junction held 4 bases outside the gene matches. CDR1 and CDR2 (germline): MNHGY, SAAAGT. This CDR3 is 16 amino acids long. This CDR3 reads CASSYARGPSTDTQYF. CDR3 nucleotides: TGTGCCAGCAGTTACGCCAGGGGGCCAAGCACAGATACGCAGTATTTT.

The chain links TRBV20-1 to TRBJ2-6, with D possibly matching TRBD1 (5 bases). The germline gives CDR1 DFQATT, CDR2 SNEGSKA (reference sequence). With 5 bases removed from V and 4 bases from J, the gap between germline ends came to 12 bases. The CDR3 is 14 residues long. CDR3 sequence: CSASGPAGANVLTF. CDR3 sequence (DNA): TGCAGTGCTTCAGGGCCGGCCGGGGCCAACGTCCTGACTTTC.

This clonotype was counted at least ten times. The V and J genes are TRBV7-9 and TRBJ2-7; D unresolved. Germline CDR1 reads SEHNR; CDR2 reads FQNEAQ (reference sequence). The CDR3 is 13 residues long. V gave up 6 bases and J gave up 0 bases, with 9 bases separating them. CDR3 loop: CASSGQDSYEQYF. The CDR3 bases are TGTGCCAGCAGTGGGCAGGACTCCTACGAGCAGTACTTC.

This clonotype was observed a handful of times. The gene calls are TRBV4-3 and TRBJ2-2; D uncertain. V shed 0 bases and J shed 5 bases, with 13 bases lying between them. The germline V gene encodes CDR1 LGHNA and CDR2 YSLEER. This CDR3 has 16 residues. The CDR3 loop reads CASSQDRTLSTGELFF. In DNA, the CDR3 is TGCGCCAGCAGCCAAGATAGGACGCTGAGTACCGGGGAGCTGTTTTTT.

The chain carries TRBV7-2 and TRBJ2-7; possibly TRBD1 or TRBD2 for D (6 bases each). The CDR3 is 14 amino acids. CDR1 and CDR2 (germline): SGHTA, FQGNSA. The CDR3 DNA sequence: TGTGCCGGCAGCTCCTCTAGGGGGGCCTACGAGCAGTACGTC. Its protein is CAGSSSRGAYEQYV.

This clonotype appeared a few times. The chain uses TRBV6-2 or TRBV6-3 and TRBJ2-2; possible D gene TRBD1, 5 bases. Germline values: CDR1 MNHEY, CDR2 SVGEGT. The CDR3 has 14 amino acids. Trimming removed 7 bases from V and 6 bases from J, with 15 bases in between. CDR3: CASTQGDRPGELFF. CDR3 sequence (DNA): TGTGCCAGCACACAAGGGGATAGGCCCGGGGAGCTGTTTTTT.

In DNA, the CDR3 is TGTGCCAGCAGCCCTTACAGGGGGGAAGAGACCCAGTACTTC. Its translation: CASSPYRGEETQYF. This chain links TRBV7-6 with TRBJ2-5; 8 nucleotides line up with TRBD1. The CDR3 loop spans 14 amino acids. CDR1 and CDR2 from the germline V gene are SGHVS and FNYEAQ. Germline trimming cut 5 bases from V and 3 bases from J; bases unmatched to any gene: 5.

This clonotype was counted only a few times. The chain combines TRBV7-6 with TRBJ2-2, with D perhaps matching TRBD2 (5 bases). V gave up 5 bases and J gave up 5 bases, with 15 bases separating them. The CDR3 spans 15 residues. Germline V lookup: CDR1 SGHVS, CDR2 FNYEAQ. CDR3: CASSRQAGRTGELFF. The CDR3 DNA is TGTGCCAGCAGCCGGCAGGCGGGCCGGACCGGGGAGCTGTTTTTT.

This clonotype has only a few counts. The chain couples TRBV28 to TRBJ2-2; 7 bases align to TRBD1. The ends lost 8 bases at V and 6 bases at J; junction bases unmatched: 3. The CDR3 consists of 12 residues. Germline CDR1 is MDHEN and CDR2 is SYDVKM. The CDR3 DNA is TGTGCCAGCGTACAGGGGTCCGGGGAGCTGTTTTTT. Its translation is CASVQGSGELFF.

This clonotype was counted a few times. This sequence joins TRBV5-7 and TRBJ2-3, with D perhaps being TRBD1 or TRBD2 (5 bases each). TRBV5-7 is known as an ORF, though its function is uncertain. The CDR3 consists of 18 residues. V was trimmed by 4 bases and J by 0 bases, leaving 21 bases between them. In DNA, the CDR3 is TGTGCCAGCAGCGATCAAAGAATGTCGGGGACGAGCACAGATACGCAGTATTTT. Residues: CASSDQRMSGTSTDTQYF.

This clonotype was seen a handful of times. The chain employs TRBV6-2 or TRBV6-3 and TRBJ2-1, with 7 bases matching TRBD1. The V segment lost 5 bases and the J segment 6 bases; nucleotides outside the gene matches: 4. The CDR3 contains 13 residues. Germline assignment: CDR1 MNHEY and CDR2 SVGEGT. CDR3 in amino acids: CASSGTDGNEQFF. The CDR3 DNA reads as TGTGCCAGCAGTGGGACAGATGGCAATGAGCAGTTCTTC.

This clonotype was picked up a small number of times. The CDR3 bases are TGTGCCAGCAGTCGGGGACAGGGGGCTGCAGATACGCAGTATTTT. Protein: CASSRGQGAADTQYF. This chain uses TRBV28 with TRBJ2-3, with TRBD1 matching 12 bases. Germline V gene sequence: CDR1 MDHEN, CDR2 SYDVKM. Unmatched junction bases numbered 4, after V lost 5 bases and J lost 4 bases. The length of the CDR3 is 15 residues.

This clonotype was seen at least ten times. This chain uses TRBV7-8 with TRBJ2-3; D is possibly TRBD1 (6 bases). Germline V gene sequence: CDR1 SGHVS, CDR2 FQNEAQ. The length of the CDR3 is 15 residues. Trimming stripped 4 bases from V and 6 bases from J, with 17 bases between. The CDR3 DNA reads TGTGCCAGCAGCTGGGGAAGGGGGTTTAGTGATACGCAGTATTTT. It translates to CASSWGRGFSDTQYF.

This rearrangement joins TRBV7-9 to TRBJ2-1, with D perhaps TRBD1 or TRBD2 (6 bases each). Germline CDR1 reads SEHNR; CDR2 reads FQNEAQ (reference sequence). The ends were cut back, 3 bases at V and 10 bases at J, with 10 bases in the middle. This CDR3 is 12 amino acids long. The CDR3 nucleotides read TGTGCCAGCAGCTTCTCGGGGGCGGAGCAGTTCTTC. Translation gives CASSFSGAEQFF.

The chain couples TRBV28 to TRBJ2-5; maybe TRBD1 (6 bases). CDR1 and CDR2 (germline): MDHEN, SYDVKM. V shed 8 bases and J shed 3 bases, with 7 bases lying between them. The CDR3 length is 11 residues. The CDR3 DNA sequence: TGTGCCAGCCGACAGGAAGAGACCCAGTACTTC. Protein sequence: CASRQEETQYF.

This clonotype was counted many times. The chain joins TRBV20-1 to TRBJ1-1, with D hard to call. The CDR3 covers 16 residues. Germline CDR1 and CDR2: DFQATT and SNEGSKA (reference sequence). V lost 0 bases to trimming and J lost 1 base, with 15 bases between them. The CDR3 region has the DNA TGCAGTGCTAGAGACAGGACGGCTTTTTCGAACACTGAAGCTTTCTTT. As protein: CSARDRTAFSNTEAFF.

The genes are TRBV2 and TRBJ1-1; D remains unclear. V lost 3 bases and J 1 base, leaving 6 bases between the germline ends. From germline, CDR1 is SNHLY and CDR2 FYNNEI. The CDR3 sequence is 13 residues long. The CDR3 nucleotides are TGTGCCAGCAGTGAGGTCGCGAACACTGAAGCTTTCTTT. Encoded protein: CASSEVANTEAFF.